Sequencing of this T cell receptor beta chain was carried out in a study of T cell responses to AZD1222 COVID-19 vaccine. Only in-frame clones appear in the TCRdb table, and some are missing; sequencing was by immunoSEQ multiplex PCR. The sample lists more than 95,000 clones, more than 70% occurring once. The CDR3 runs to 12 residues. V was cut by 9 bases and J by 0 bases, with 6 bases left in between. Germline CDR1 and CDR2: MDHEN and SYDVKM. Whole-study findings and limits: The span of vaccine-associated CD4 TCRs extended across spike, with dominance at 160-218 and 743-854. Reportedly, nearly half the spike-specific TCRs target unmutated variant regions. Females made up more of the donors, who were largely white British, and clonal diversity may have come out too low. Spike-specific TCR breadth rose after two AZD1222 doses, and depth rose as well.

Only one count was recorded for this clone. Its cognate antigen is unknown. This chain links TRBV28 with TRBJ1-5; D unresolved. The sequence was collected from an adult in good health. The sample consisted of peripheral blood, taken on day 0 of AZD1222 vaccination. CDR3 nucleotide sequence: TGTGCCAGTGGGGTTAGCAATCAGCCCCAGCATTTT. It codes for CASGVSNQPQHF.